This TCR beta chain was found in a study of blood T cell repertoires in COVID-19 (dated by TCRdb to 2020 to 2021). For the wider study: Collaborator samples came from the United States, Italy and Spain and covered acute and convalescent phases of COVID-19. The repertoires were released in a freely available public database meant as a resource for research on the immune response to SARS-CoV-2. Where available, HLA class I and class II types were obtained from metadata supplied by the sample provider rather than from assay-based typing. Samples were obtained from the ongoing ImmuneRACE study (first 160 participants) and from 1,000 to 1,500 subjects provided by 6 global collaborators. The dataset comprised deeply sampled blood TCRbeta repertoires from subjects exposed to, actively infected with, or recovered from COVID-19. The sample metadata nearly always contained a de-identified subject ID, COVID-19 status, age in years and sex. The material from the prospective study consisted of cDNA or gDNA derived from T cells, B-cell-depleted T cells, or PBMCs. General conclusions and limits of the study: The amount of clinical and demographic metadata varied by source and participant and was provided uncurated.

CDR1 and CDR2 are read off the germline V gene (reference sequence) as LGHDT and YNNKEL. The V end loses 0 bases and the J end loses 8 bases, and a stretch of 5 bases separates them. From the cysteine up to the phenylalanine, the CDR3 has a length of 13 residues. Kept here is only the CDR3 DNA, which spans 39 bases and is read in frame from base 1. This clone was seen more than once but under ten times. Its antigen remains unidentified. Base quality data are lacking; no much larger clone is found one base away. Enrolling through a virtual design, the prospective study's participants ranged in age from roughly 18 to 90 years and lived across roughly 23 United States geographic areas. In the prospective study, cohorts were assigned on the basis of participant-reported clinical history obtained from a screening survey and a study questionnaire. Exposed participants had been in contact with someone with a PCR-confirmed or clinician-diagnosed COVID-19 case within 2 weeks of study entry. In the prospective study, whole blood, serum and a nasopharyngeal or oropharyngeal swab were collected from each participant by mobile phlebotomists. Participants in the prospective study had the option to provide additional blood draws and questionnaires over an approximately 2-month period. Blood samples from the prospective study were shipped frozen or at room temperature prior to DNA extraction.

TCRbeta CDR3 regions were amplified from genomic DNA by means of the immunoSEQ Assay, a bias-controlled multiplex PCR. In the original analysis: Within the assay, amplification of reference gene primers was used to estimate how many nucleated cells each sample contained. To quantify the absolute abundance of each unique TCRbeta CDR3 rearrangement, sequence reads were collapsed and filtered. For each sample, productive Simpson clonality was calculated as the square root of Simpson's diversity index across productive rearrangements. Not all clones reach the TCRdb copy of this immuneACCESS table, which keeps in-frame sequences only. Checked studies attribute under half of the gap to unresolved V genes and leave the rest unexplained. That table gives V, J and clone size, and the DNA gave D and trimming. In this sample the table shows approximately 140,000 clones, around 90% of which occur a single time. The ten largest account for approximately 4.3% of the sample.

Material: PBMCs or T cells enriched from blood (not recorded which). The TCR comes from a woman aged 40 to 50 who had been exposed to COVID-19. The V gene is TRBV3-1 (or the pseudogene TRBV3-2) and the J gene is TRBJ1-6; there is no confident call for the D gene. The CDR3 loop reads CASSQDGDSPLHF. The DNA sequence is TGTGCCAGCAGCCAAGATGGAGATTCACCCCTCCACTTT.